The T cell receptor (beta chain) described here comes from a study of T-cell reconstitution after alpha-beta-depleted transplantation in children listed by TCRdb under 2016. A note on the overall study: Using TCR repertoire profiling, the study followed T-cell immune reconstitution in a quantitative way in children after TCRalphabeta/CD19-depleted allogeneic hematopoietic cell transplantation. Overall results and qualifications from the work: The high TCRbeta diversity at day 60 in some patients was ascribed to recipient T cells and intrathymic progenitors that had survived conditioning. About two months after transplant, the apparently early recovery of alphabetaT-cell counts reportedly depended on just several hundred clones that had expanded rapidly and came from non-depleted graft cells. Over the following months the frequencies of hyperexpanded clones went down, and after one year T-cell counts and TCRbeta diversity were mostly credited to newly produced T cells.

Library preparation was by PCR. Instrument used: Illumina HiSeq 2500. Molecular barcoding was employed in the preparation of TCR libraries, with unique molecular identifiers being used to normalize TCRbeta repertoire quantification. TCRdb redid the processing of the public reads, applying fastp at Q25 and MiXCR, and retained in-frame beta chains. Each entry is one CDR3 protein sequence, shown with its most common DNA and genes. The sample table lists approximately 230,000 distinct CDR3 sequences, 24% of them with a count of one. The top ten hold 4.8% of the sample. The label giving this sample's treatment or condition can be read as: allogeneic hematopoietic cell transplantation with graft depleted of TCRalphabeta T cells and CD19 B cells. Transplant recipients were children who received TCRalphabeta/CD19-depleted allogeneic hematopoietic cell grafts. The germline V gene specifies SGHDT as CDR1 and YYEEEE as CDR2. The CDR3 measures 15 amino acids from cysteine to phenylalanine. The kept DNA is CDR3 alone, 45 bases in frame from the first base. The V end loses 4 bases and the J end loses 0 bases, and a stretch of 8 bases separates them.

With regard to this clonotype: Which antigen it targets is not known. Per-base qualities were not stored, and no clone one base away is much larger.

This TCR derives from a female patient aged 2-15 years who had a stem cell transplant for congenital amegakaryocytic thrombocytopenia, so the T cells may come from the graft donor. The sample here was PBMCs, mostly from graft donor cells, taken 360 days after TCRalphabeta/CD19-depleted stem cell transplant. In this chain, TRBV5-6 is recombined with TRBJ2-6; a tentative D match to TRBD2 spans 6 bases. The nucleotide sequence is given as TGTGCCAGCAGCGGGGGGAGCTCTGGGGCCAACGTCCTGACTTTC. It translates to CASSGGSSGANVLTF.